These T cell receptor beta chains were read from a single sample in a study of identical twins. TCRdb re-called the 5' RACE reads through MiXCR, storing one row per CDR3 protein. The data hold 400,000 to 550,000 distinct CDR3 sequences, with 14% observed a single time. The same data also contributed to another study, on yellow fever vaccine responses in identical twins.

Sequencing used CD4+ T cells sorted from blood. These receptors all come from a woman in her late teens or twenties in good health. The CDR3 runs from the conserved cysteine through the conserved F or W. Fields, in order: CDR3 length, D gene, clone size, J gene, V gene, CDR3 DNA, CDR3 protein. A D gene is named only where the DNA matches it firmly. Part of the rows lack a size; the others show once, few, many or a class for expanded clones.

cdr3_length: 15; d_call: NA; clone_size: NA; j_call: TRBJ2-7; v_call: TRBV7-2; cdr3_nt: TGTGCCAGCAGCTTAGCGTCTGGTCTAGCGCACGAGCAGTACTTC; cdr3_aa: CASSLASGLAHEQYF
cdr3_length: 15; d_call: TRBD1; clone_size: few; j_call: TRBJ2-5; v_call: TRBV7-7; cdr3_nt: TGTGCTAGCAGCCTCCCGGACAGGGGGGAAGAGACCCAGTACTTC; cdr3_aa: CASSLPDRGEETQYF
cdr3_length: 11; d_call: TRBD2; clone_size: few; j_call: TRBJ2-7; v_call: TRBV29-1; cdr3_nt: TGCAGCGGAGCGGGGGCCAACGAGCAGTACTTC; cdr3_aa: CSGAGANEQYF
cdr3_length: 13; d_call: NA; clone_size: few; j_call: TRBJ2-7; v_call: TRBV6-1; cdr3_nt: TGTGCCAGCAGGAAGGGGAGGTGGGGCGAGCAGTACTTC; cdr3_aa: CASRKGRWGEQYF
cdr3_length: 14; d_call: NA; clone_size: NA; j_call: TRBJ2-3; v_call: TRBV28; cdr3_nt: TGTGCCAGCCAACCTAGCGCCCGAACAGATACGCAGTATTTT; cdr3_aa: CASQPSARTDTQYF
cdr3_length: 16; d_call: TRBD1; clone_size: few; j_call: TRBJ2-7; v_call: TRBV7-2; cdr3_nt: TGTGCCAGCAGCTTACGGACCGGAACAGGGGGCTACGAGCAGTACTTC; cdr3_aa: CASSLRTGTGGYEQYF
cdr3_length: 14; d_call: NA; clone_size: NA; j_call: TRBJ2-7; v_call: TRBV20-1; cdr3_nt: TGCAGTGCTCCCAGAGTAGATCTCGGCTACGAGCAGTACTTC; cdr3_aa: CSAPRVDLGYEQYF
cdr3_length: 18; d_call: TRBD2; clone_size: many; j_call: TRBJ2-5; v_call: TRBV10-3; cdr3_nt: TGTGCCATCAGTGATGCTAGCGGGAGATTGGGATTGGTGGAGACCCAGTACTTC; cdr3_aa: CAISDASGRLGLVETQYF
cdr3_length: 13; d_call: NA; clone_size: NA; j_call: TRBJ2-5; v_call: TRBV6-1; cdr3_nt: TGTGCCAGCAGTGAGGGGCATGCGGAGACCCAGTACTTC; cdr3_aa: CASSEGHAETQYF
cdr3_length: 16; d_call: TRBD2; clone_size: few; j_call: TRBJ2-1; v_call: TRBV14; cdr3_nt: TGTGCCAGCAGCCCCCAGCGGGAACGCTCCTACAATGAGCAGTTCTTC; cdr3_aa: CASSPQRERSYNEQFF
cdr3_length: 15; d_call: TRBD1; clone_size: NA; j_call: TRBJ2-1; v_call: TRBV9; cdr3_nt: TGTGCCAGCAGCGTAGAGGGGGCAGCTCTCCATGAGCAGTTCTTC; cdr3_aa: CASSVEGAALHEQFF
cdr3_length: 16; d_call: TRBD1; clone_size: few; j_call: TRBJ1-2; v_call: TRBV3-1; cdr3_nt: TGTGCCAGCAGCCACCCGACAGGGCCCAAAGGCTATGGCTACACCTTC; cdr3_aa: CASSHPTGPKGYGYTF
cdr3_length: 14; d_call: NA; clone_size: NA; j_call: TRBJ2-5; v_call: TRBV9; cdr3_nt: TGTGCCAGCAGCGTAGGGGGGAACCAAGAGACCCAGTACTTC; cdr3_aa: CASSVGGNQETQYF
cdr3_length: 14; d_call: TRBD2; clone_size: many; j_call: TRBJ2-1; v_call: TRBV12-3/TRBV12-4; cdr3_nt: TGTGCCAGCAGCCCGGGACTAGCGTCTAATGAGCAGTTCTTC; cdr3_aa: CASSPGLASNEQFF
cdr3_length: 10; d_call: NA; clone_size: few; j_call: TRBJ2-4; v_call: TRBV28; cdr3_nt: TGTGCCAGTGGGGAAAACATTCAGTACTTC; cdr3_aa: CASGENIQYF
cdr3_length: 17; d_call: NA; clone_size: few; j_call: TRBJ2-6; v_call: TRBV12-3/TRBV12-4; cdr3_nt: TGTGCCAGCAGTTTCCAGGAGGCCGTCGCTGGGGCCAACGTCCTGACTTTC; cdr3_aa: CASSFQEAVAGANVLTF
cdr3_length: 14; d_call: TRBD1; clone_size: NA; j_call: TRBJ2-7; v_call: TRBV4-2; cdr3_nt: TGTGCCAGCACGTCCCGAAGGGGGCGAAGCGAGCAGTACTTC; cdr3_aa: CASTSRRGRSEQYF
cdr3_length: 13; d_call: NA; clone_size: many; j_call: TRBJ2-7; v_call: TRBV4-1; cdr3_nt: TGCGCCAGCAGCCAAGAAAGGGCCTACGAGCAGTACTTC; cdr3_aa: CASSQERAYEQYF
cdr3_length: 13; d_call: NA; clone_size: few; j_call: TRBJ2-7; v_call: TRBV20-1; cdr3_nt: TGCAGCTTCGCGCGGGGCCTCTCCTACGAGCAGTACTTC; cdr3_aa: CSFARGLSYEQYF
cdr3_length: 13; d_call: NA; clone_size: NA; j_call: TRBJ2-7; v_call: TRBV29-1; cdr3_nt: TGCAGCGTTGAAGATAGGGCTAGCGACGAGCAGTACTTC; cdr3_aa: CSVEDRASDEQYF